A single sample is the source of the 4 T cell receptor beta chains below, sequenced in a study of beta chain features in type 1 diabetes. Sequenced material consisted of expressed TCRB transcripts (all of the isolated RNA was reverse transcribed). The table came from immunoSEQ multiplex PCR; TCRdb's copy has only in-frame clones and leaves some out. The sample includes roughly 450,000 clones, approximately 15% of them seen just once. Source material: naive CD4+ T cells from blood. These receptors originate from a man between 25 and 39 years old in good health.

The V and J genes are TRBV5-4 and TRBJ2-1; 12 nucleotides align to TRBD2. Losses at the gene ends were 4 bases for V and 8 bases for J; bases not matched to a gene: 10. CDR1 and CDR2 (germline): SGHNT, YYREEE (reference sequence). This CDR3 contains 16 residues. This CDR3 reads CASSLVGLAGNDEQFF. The CDR3 nucleotides read TGTGCCAGCAGCCTCGTCGGACTAGCGGGAAACGATGAGCAGTTCTTC.

The chain carries TRBV5-4 and TRBJ2-1, with 7 bases lining up with TRBD1. V trimming: 2 bases; J trimming: 2 bases; junction bases outside the gene matches: 4. Germline values: CDR1 SGHNT, CDR2 YYREEE (reference sequence). This CDR3 has 15 amino acids. The CDR3 loop is CASSLNRGPYNEQFF. The CDR3 bases are TGTGCCAGCAGCTTAAACAGGGGCCCCTACAATGAGCAGTTCTTC.

This clone showed up just a few times. This rearrangement joins TRBV14 to TRBJ2-7, with D possibly matching TRBD1 (6 bases). V lost 0 bases to trimming and J lost 11 bases, with 11 bases between them. From germline, CDR1 is SGHDN and CDR2 FVKESK. The CDR3 is made up of 12 amino acids. CDR3 in amino acids: CASSQEWGREYF. The CDR3 nucleotides are TGTGCCAGCAGCCAAGAATGGGGGCGCGAGTACTTC.

The V call is TRBV7-2, the J call TRBJ2-4, with 7 nucleotides matching TRBD2. After removal of 0 bases from V and 7 bases from J, the junction contained 6 bases not matched to a gene. Germline V CDR1 and CDR2: SGHTA, FQGNSA. This CDR3 is 15 amino acids long. For the CDR3, the DNA is TGTGCCAGCAGCTTAGCCCCCACTAGCGTCAACATTCAGTACTTC. Amino acids: CASSLAPTSVNIQYF.